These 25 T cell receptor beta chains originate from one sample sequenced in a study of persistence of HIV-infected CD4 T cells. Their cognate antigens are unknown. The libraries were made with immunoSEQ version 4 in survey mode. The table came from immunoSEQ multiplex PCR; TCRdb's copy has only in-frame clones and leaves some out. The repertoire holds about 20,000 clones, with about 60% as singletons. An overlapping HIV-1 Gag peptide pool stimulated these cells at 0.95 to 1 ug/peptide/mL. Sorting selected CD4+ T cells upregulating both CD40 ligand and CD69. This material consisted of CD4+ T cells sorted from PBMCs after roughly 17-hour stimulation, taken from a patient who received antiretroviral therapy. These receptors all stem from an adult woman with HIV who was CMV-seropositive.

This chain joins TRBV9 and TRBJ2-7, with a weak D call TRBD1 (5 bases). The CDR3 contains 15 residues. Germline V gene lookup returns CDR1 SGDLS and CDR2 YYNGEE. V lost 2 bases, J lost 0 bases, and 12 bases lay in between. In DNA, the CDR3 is TGTGCCAGCAGCGTCGCCCCACAGGCCTCCTACGAGCAGTACTTC. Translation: CASSVAPQASYEQYF.

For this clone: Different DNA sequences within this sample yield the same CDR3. CDR3 loop: CASSLERSYGYTF. CDR3 coding DNA: TGTGCCAGCAGCTTGGAAAGGAGCTATGGCTACACCTTC. This chain links TRBV5-4 with TRBJ1-2; D is unclear. This CDR3 spans 13 amino acids. Germline V gene data show CDR1 as SGHNT and CDR2 as YYREEE (reference sequence). The V gene lost 0 bases and the J gene lost 4 bases, with 7 bases spanning the gap. The full variable domain, completed using reference TRBV5-4 and TRBJ1-2, is ETGVTQSPTHLIKTRGQQVTLRCSSQSGHNTVSWYQQALGQGPQFIFQYYREEENGRGNFPPRFSGLQFPNYSSELNVNALELDDSALYLCASSLERSYGYTFGSGTRLTVV.

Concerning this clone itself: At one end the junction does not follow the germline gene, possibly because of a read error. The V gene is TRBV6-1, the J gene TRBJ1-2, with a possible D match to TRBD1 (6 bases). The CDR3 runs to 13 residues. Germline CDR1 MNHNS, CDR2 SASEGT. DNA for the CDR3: TGTGCCAGCACTGAAGGGGGAGTCTATGGCTACACCTTC. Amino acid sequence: CASTEGGVYGYTF.

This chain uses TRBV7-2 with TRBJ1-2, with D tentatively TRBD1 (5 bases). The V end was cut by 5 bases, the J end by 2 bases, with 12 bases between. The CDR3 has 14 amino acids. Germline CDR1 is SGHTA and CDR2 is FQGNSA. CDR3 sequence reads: CASSTRTRNYGYTF. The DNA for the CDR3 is TGTGCCAGCAGCACTAGGACACGAAACTATGGCTACACCTTC.

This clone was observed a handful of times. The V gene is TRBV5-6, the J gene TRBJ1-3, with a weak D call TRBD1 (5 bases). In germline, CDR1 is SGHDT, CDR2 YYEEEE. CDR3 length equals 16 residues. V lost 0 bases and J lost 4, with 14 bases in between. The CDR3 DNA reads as TGTGCCAGCAGCTTGGGACTGGGGTGGACAGGAAACACCATATATTTT. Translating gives CASSLGLGWTGNTIYF.

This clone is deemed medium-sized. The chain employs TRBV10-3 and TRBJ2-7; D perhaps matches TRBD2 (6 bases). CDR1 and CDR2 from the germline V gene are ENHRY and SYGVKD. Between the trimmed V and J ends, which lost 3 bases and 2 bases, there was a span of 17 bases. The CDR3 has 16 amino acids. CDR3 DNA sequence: TGTGCCATCAGTGACCCTCACGGGGAGGAGGCCTACGAGCAGTACTTC. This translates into CAISDPHGEEAYEQYF.

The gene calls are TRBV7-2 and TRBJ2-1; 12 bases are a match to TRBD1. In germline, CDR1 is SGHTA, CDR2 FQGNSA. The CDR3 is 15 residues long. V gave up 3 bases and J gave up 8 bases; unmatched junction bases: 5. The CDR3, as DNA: TGTGCCAGCAGCTTCGGGGGACAGGGGGCCTATGAGCAGTTCTTC. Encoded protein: CASSFGGQGAYEQFF.

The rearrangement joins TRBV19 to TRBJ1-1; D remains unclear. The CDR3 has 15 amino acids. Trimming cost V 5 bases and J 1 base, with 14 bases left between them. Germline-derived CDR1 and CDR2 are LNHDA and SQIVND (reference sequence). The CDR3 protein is CASSPPRRSNTEAFF. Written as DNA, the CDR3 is TGTGCCAGTAGTCCGCCGAGGAGATCGAACACTGAAGCTTTCTTT.

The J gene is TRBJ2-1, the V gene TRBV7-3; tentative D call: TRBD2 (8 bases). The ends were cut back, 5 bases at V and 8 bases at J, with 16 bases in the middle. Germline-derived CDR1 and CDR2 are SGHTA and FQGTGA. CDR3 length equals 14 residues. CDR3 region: CASSPGGLVDEQFF. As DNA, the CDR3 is TGTGCCAGCAGCCCAGGGGGACTAGTGGATGAGCAGTTCTTC.

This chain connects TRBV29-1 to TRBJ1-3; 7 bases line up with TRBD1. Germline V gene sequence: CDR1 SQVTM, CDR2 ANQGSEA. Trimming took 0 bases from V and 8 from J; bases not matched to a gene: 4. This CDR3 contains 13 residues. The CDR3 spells CSVEEPRGDTIYF. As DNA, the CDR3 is TGCAGCGTTGAAGAACCCAGGGGGGACACCATATATTTT.

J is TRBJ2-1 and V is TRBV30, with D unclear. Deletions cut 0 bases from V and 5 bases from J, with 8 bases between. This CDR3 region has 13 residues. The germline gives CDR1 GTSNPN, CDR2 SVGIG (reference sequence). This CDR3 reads CAWSVGSNNEQFF. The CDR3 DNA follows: TGTGCCTGGAGTGTAGGTTCAAACAATGAGCAGTTCTTC.

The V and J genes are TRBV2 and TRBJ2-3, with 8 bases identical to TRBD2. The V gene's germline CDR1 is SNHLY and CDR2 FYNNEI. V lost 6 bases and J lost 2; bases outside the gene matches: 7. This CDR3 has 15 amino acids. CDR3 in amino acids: CASSGARGVTDTQYF. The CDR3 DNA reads TGTGCCAGCAGCGGGGCGCGGGGGGTCACAGATACGCAGTATTTT.

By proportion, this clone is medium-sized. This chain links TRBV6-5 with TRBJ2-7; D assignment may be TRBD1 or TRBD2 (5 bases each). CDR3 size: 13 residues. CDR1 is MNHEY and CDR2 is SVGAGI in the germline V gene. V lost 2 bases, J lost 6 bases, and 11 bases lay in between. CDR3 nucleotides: TGTGCCAGCAGTTACGGGACGTACGGCGAGCAGTACTTC. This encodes CASSYGTYGEQYF.

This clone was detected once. This CDR3 is CASSPNSGPPITF. The CDR3 DNA reads TGTGCCAGCAGCCCTAACTCGGGACCGCCGATCACCTTC. This chain uses TRBV7-3 with TRBJ1-2; possibly TRBD1 for D (5 bases). The CDR3 length is 13 residues. Trimming shortened V by 5 bases and J by 13 bases, and 20 bases separated the two germline ends. In germline, CDR1 is SGHTA, CDR2 FQGTGA. Supplemented by reference TRBV7-3 and TRBJ1-2, the full variable domain reads GAGVSQTPSNKVTEKGKYVELRCDPISGHTALYWYRQSLGQGPEFLIYFQGTGAADDSGLPNDRFFAVRPEGSVSTLKIQRTERGDSAVYLCASSPNSGPPITFGSGTRLTVV.

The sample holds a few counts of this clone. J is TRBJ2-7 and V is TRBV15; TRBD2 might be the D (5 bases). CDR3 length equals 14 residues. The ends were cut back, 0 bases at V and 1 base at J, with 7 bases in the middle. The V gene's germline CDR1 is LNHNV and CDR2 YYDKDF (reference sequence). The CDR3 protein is CATSREWESYEQYV. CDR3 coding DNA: TGTGCCACCAGCAGAGAATGGGAGTCCTACGAGCAGTACGTC.

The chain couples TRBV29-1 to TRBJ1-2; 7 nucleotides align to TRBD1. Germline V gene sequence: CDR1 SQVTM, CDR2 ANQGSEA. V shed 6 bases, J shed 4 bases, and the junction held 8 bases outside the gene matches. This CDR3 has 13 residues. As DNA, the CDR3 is TGCAGCGTAAGTGCGGGACAGTTCTATGGCTACACCTTC. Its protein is CSVSAGQFYGYTF.

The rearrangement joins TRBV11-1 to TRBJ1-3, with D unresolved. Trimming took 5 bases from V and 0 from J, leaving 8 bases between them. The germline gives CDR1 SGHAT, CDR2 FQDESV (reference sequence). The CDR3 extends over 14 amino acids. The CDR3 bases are TGTGCCAGCAGCCCCCGGCACTCTGGAAACACCATATATTTT. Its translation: CASSPRHSGNTIYF.

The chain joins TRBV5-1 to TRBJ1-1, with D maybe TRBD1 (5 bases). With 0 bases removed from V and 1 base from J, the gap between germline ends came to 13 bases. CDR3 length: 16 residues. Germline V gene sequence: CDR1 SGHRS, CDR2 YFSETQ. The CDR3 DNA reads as TGCGCCAGCAGCTTGGAGGGGAGGGGACGGAACACTGAAGCTTTCTTT. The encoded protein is CASSLEGRGRNTEAFF.

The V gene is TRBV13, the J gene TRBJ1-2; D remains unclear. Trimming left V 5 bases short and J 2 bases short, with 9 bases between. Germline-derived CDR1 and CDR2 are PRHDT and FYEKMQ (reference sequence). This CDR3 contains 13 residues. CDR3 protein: CASSLPGNYGYTF. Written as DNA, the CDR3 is TGTGCCAGCAGCCTCCCGGGGAACTATGGCTACACCTTC.

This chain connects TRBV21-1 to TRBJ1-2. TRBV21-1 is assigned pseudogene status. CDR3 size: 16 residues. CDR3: CASSKEERWTNYGYTF. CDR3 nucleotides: TGTGCCAGCAGCAAAGAGGAGCGGTGGACAAACTATGGCTACACCTTC.

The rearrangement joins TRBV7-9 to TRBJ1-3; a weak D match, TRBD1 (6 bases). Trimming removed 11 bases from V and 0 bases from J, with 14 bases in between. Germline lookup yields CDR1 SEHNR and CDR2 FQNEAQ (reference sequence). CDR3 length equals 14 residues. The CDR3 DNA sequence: TGTGCCGGCGAGGGGGGTTTCTCTGGAAACACCATATATTTT. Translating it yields CAGEGGFSGNTIYF.

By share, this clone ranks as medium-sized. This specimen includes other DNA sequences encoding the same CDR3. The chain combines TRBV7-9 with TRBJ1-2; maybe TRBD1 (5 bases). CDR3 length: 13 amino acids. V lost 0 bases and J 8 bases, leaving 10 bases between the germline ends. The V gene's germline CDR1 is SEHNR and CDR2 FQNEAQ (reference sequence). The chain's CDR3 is CASSLAGWGGYTF. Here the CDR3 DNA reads TGTGCCAGCAGCTTAGCGGGCTGGGGGGGCTACACCTTC. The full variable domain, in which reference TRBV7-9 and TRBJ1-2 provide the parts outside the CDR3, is DTGVSQNPRHKITKRGQNVTFRCDPISEHNRLYWYRQTLGQGPEFLTYFQNEAQLEKSRLLSDRFSAERPKGSFSTLEIQRTEQGDSAMYLCASSLAGWGGYTFGSGTRLTVV.

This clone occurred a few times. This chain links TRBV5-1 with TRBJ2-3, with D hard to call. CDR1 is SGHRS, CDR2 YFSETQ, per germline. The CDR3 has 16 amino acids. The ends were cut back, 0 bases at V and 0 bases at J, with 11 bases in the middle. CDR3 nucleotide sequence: TGCGCCAGCAGCTTGGATACGGGTACTAGCACAGATACGCAGTATTTT. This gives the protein CASSLDTGTSTDTQYF.

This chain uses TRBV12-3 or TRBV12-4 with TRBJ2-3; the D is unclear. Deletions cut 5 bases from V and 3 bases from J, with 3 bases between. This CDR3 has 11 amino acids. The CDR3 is CASSQTDTQYF. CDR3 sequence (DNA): TGTGCCAGCAGTCAGACAGATACGCAGTATTTT.

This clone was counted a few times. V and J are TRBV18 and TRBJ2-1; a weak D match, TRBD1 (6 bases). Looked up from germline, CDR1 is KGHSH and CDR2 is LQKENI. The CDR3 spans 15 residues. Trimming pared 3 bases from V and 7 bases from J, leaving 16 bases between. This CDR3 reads CASSPGAGVGNEQFF. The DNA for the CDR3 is TGTGCCAGCTCACCCGGCGCAGGGGTAGGTAATGAGCAGTTCTTC.